This is a list of T cell receptor beta chains from one sample in a study of cytomegalovirus exposure and HLA in healthy donors. Sequencing was performed with immunoSEQ multiplex PCR; in TCRdb, only in-frame clones are kept and a portion is missing. The sample records 150,000 to 200,000 clones, around 80% being singletons. Sequencing used PBMCs. Receptor source: a woman aged 18-29 years in good health and CMV-seropositive. Both conserved end residues are part of each CDR3. Fields, in order: D gene, clone size, J gene, V gene, CDR3 protein, CDR3 DNA. D genes are given only for firm matches. Only part of the rows carry a size: once, few, many, or a class if the clone is expanded.

d_gene: TRBD1
abundance: -
j_gene: TRBJ1-2
v_gene: TRBV29-1
CDR3aa: CSVEPRGQGGYTF
CDR3nt: TGCAGCGTTGAACCCAGGGGGCAAGGCGGCTACACCTTC

d_gene: TRBD2
abundance: -
j_gene: TRBJ2-3
v_gene: TRBV11-2
CDR3aa: CASSRLAGEINTQYF
CDR3nt: TGTGCCAGCAGCAGACTAGCGGGGGAAATCAATACGCAGTATTTT

d_gene: -
abundance: -
j_gene: TRBJ2-1
v_gene: TRBV5-1
CDR3aa: CASRVSLEYEQFF
CDR3nt: TGCGCCAGCAGAGTCTCGCTGGAGTATGAGCAGTTCTTC

d_gene: TRBD2
abundance: -
j_gene: TRBJ2-2
v_gene: TRBV5-1
CDR3aa: CASSSSSRGGLLDTGELFF
CDR3nt: TGCGCCAGCAGCTCTTCCAGTCGGGGGGGCCTTCTCGACACCGGGGAGCTGTTTTTT

d_gene: -
abundance: -
j_gene: TRBJ1-3
v_gene: TRBV7-9
CDR3aa: CASRGYEHSRAQGNTIYF
CDR3nt: TGTGCCAGCAGGGGCTATGAACACAGTCGTGCCCAAGGAAACACCATATATTTT

d_gene: TRBD1
abundance: -
j_gene: TRBJ2-3
v_gene: TRBV29-1
CDR3aa: CSVEPDRGDTDTQYF
CDR3nt: TGCAGCGTTGAACCCGACAGGGGCGACACAGATACGCAGTATTTT

d_gene: -
abundance: -
j_gene: TRBJ1-5
v_gene: TRBV10-2
CDR3aa: CASRPTGNNQPQHF
CDR3nt: TGCGCCAGCAGGCCCACAGGTAACAATCAGCCCCAGCATTTT

d_gene: -
abundance: -
j_gene: TRBJ1-3
v_gene: TRBV25-1
CDR3aa: CTSHQKGVDGTIYF
CDR3nt: TGTACCAGCCATCAGAAAGGGGTGGATGGCACCATATATTTT

d_gene: -
abundance: -
j_gene: TRBJ1-2
v_gene: TRBV6-6
CDR3aa: CASSYEALYGYTF
CDR3nt: TGTGCCAGCAGTTACGAGGCTCTCTATGGCTACACCTTC

d_gene: -
abundance: once
j_gene: TRBJ1-2
v_gene: TRBV28
CDR3aa: CASSFSQRPYGYTF
CDR3nt: TGTGCCAGCAGTTTTAGTCAACGCCCCTATGGCTACACCTTC

d_gene: TRBD2
abundance: -
j_gene: TRBJ2-1
v_gene: TRBV5-1
CDR3aa: CASSPAGGFNNEQFF
CDR3nt: TGCGCCAGCAGCCCAGCGGGGGGCTTTAACAATGAGCAGTTCTTC

d_gene: -
abundance: -
j_gene: TRBJ2-1
v_gene: TRBV15
CDR3aa: CATSRRQEPSGADEQFF
CDR3nt: TGTGCCACCAGCCGCCGACAGGAACCTAGCGGAGCGGATGAGCAGTTCTTC

d_gene: -
abundance: -
j_gene: TRBJ2-3
v_gene: TRBV18
CDR3aa: CASSPPVLGPDTQYF
CDR3nt: TGTGCCAGCTCACCACCGGTTTTGGGCCCAGATACGCAGTATTTT

d_gene: TRBD1
abundance: -
j_gene: TRBJ2-7
v_gene: TRBV9
CDR3aa: CASSVARRTGASYEQYF
CDR3nt: TGTGCCAGCAGCGTAGCTAGGAGGACAGGGGCCTCCTACGAGCAGTACTTC

d_gene: -
abundance: -
j_gene: TRBJ1-1
v_gene: TRBV5-1
CDR3aa: CASRRVDGGTEAFF
CDR3nt: TGCGCCAGCAGACGGGTGGACGGAGGGACTGAAGCTTTCTTT

d_gene: -
abundance: -
j_gene: TRBJ2-2
v_gene: TRBV5-5
CDR3aa: CASRPTSNTGELFF
CDR3nt: TGTGCCAGCAGACCGACTTCGAACACCGGGGAGCTGTTTTTT

d_gene: -
abundance: -
j_gene: TRBJ2-7
v_gene: TRBV6-1
CDR3aa: CASSEGTATSYEQYF
CDR3nt: TGTGCCAGCAGTGAAGGGACAGCAACGTCCTACGAGCAGTACTTC

d_gene: TRBD2
abundance: few
j_gene: TRBJ2-7
v_gene: TRBV6-1
CDR3aa: CASSETGLGYDEQYF
CDR3nt: TGTGCCAGCAGTGAAACTGGACTAGGGTACGACGAGCAGTACTTC

d_gene: TRBD2
abundance: -
j_gene: TRBJ2-1
v_gene: TRBV29-1
CDR3aa: CSVGAGGIYNEQFF
CDR3nt: TGCAGCGTCGGAGCGGGGGGCATCTACAATGAGCAGTTCTTC

d_gene: -
abundance: -
j_gene: TRBJ1-2
v_gene: TRBV20-1
CDR3aa: CSARRGGYTF
CDR3nt: TGCAGTGCTAGAAGAGGAGGCTACACCTTC

d_gene: -
abundance: -
j_gene: TRBJ1-1
v_gene: TRBV11-2
CDR3aa: CASSRSGGRDTEAFF
CDR3nt: TGTGCCAGCAGCAGATCGGGGGGCCGGGACACTGAAGCTTTCTTT

d_gene: -
abundance: -
j_gene: TRBJ2-5
v_gene: TRBV7-3
CDR3aa: CASSRGSRETQYF
CDR3nt: TGTGCCAGCTCAAGGGGAAGCAGAGAGACCCAGTACTTC

d_gene: -
abundance: -
j_gene: TRBJ2-6
v_gene: TRBV6-1
CDR3aa: CASRRDFSGANVLTF
CDR3nt: TGTGCCAGCAGGCGGGACTTCTCTGGGGCCAACGTCCTGACTTTC

d_gene: -
abundance: -
j_gene: TRBJ1-1
v_gene: TRBV6-6
CDR3aa: CASSFEGVTEAFF
CDR3nt: TGTGCCAGCAGTTTTGAGGGGGTCACTGAAGCTTTCTTT

d_gene: -
abundance: -
j_gene: TRBJ1-2
v_gene: TRBV18
CDR3aa: CASSPTLGGEDGYTF
CDR3nt: TGTGCCAGCTCACCCACCCTCGGGGGTGAGGATGGCTACACCTTC

d_gene: TRBD1
abundance: -
j_gene: TRBJ2-5
v_gene: TRBV6-1
CDR3aa: CASSESTGGRETQYF
CDR3nt: TGTGCCAGCAGTGAGTCCACAGGGGGCCGTGAGACCCAGTACTTC

d_gene: -
abundance: -
j_gene: TRBJ2-5
v_gene: TRBV5-5
CDR3aa: CASSLDQAPRTQYF
CDR3nt: TGTGCCAGCAGCTTGGATCAGGCCCCCCGGACCCAGTACTTC

d_gene: -
abundance: -
j_gene: TRBJ1-3
v_gene: TRBV6-1
CDR3aa: CASMLGASGNTIYF
CDR3nt: TGTGCCAGCATGCTTGGGGCCTCTGGAAACACCATATATTTT

d_gene: TRBD1
abundance: -
j_gene: TRBJ2-5
v_gene: TRBV5-6
CDR3aa: CASSLVRTTGGRETQYF
CDR3nt: TGTGCCAGCAGCTTGGTACGGACGACAGGGGGCAGGGAGACCCAGTACTTC

d_gene: -
abundance: -
j_gene: TRBJ2-1
v_gene: TRBV11-3
CDR3aa: CASSLTSGRTYNEQFF
CDR3nt: TGTGCCAGCAGCTTAACTTCGGGAAGAACCTACAATGAGCAGTTCTTC

d_gene: TRBD2
abundance: -
j_gene: TRBJ2-3
v_gene: TRBV14
CDR3aa: CASSYRGEGTDTQYF
CDR3nt: TGTGCCAGCAGCTACCGGGGGGAAGGGACAGATACGCAGTATTTT

d_gene: -
abundance: few
j_gene: TRBJ1-5
v_gene: TRBV5-6
CDR3aa: CASSYQRQPQHF
CDR3nt: TGTGCCAGCAGCTATCAGCGTCAGCCCCAGCATTTT

d_gene: TRBD2
abundance: -
j_gene: TRBJ2-1
v_gene: TRBV7-2
CDR3aa: CASSIGLAGEQFF
CDR3nt: TGTGCCAGCAGCATCGGACTAGCGGGGGAGCAGTTCTTC

d_gene: -
abundance: -
j_gene: TRBJ2-7
v_gene: TRBV30
CDR3aa: CAWSSGTTYEQYF
CDR3nt: TGTGCCTGGAGCTCGGGAACAACCTACGAGCAGTACTTC

d_gene: -
abundance: -
j_gene: TRBJ2-3
v_gene: TRBV6-1
CDR3aa: CASRAAPGDTQYF
CDR3nt: TGTGCCAGCAGAGCTGCCCCGGGAGATACGCAGTATTTT

d_gene: -
abundance: -
j_gene: TRBJ2-3
v_gene: TRBV7-9
CDR3aa: CASSPLRGRTDTQYF
CDR3nt: TGTGCCAGCAGCCCATTAAGGGGCCGCACAGATACGCAGTATTTT

d_gene: TRBD1
abundance: -
j_gene: TRBJ2-6
v_gene: TRBV6-1
CDR3aa: CASRDRGRGANVLTF
CDR3nt: TGTGCCAGCAGGGACAGGGGAAGAGGGGCCAACGTCCTGACTTTC

d_gene: -
abundance: -
j_gene: TRBJ1-5
v_gene: TRBV4-2
CDR3aa: CASSHRPGPQHF
CDR3nt: TGTGCCAGCAGCCACCGTCCGGGGCCCCAGCATTTT

d_gene: -
abundance: -
j_gene: TRBJ1-6
v_gene: TRBV6-1
CDR3aa: CASSALQGIHSPLHF
CDR3nt: TGTGCCAGCAGTGCCTTGCAGGGCATTCATTCACCCCTCCACTTT

d_gene: -
abundance: once
j_gene: TRBJ1-1
v_gene: TRBV13
CDR3aa: CASSTGRGMNTEAFF
CDR3nt: TGTGCCAGCAGCACCGGACGGGGGATGAACACTGAAGCTTTCTTT

d_gene: -
abundance: -
j_gene: TRBJ1-2
v_gene: TRBV5-4
CDR3aa: CASSRATGYGYTF
CDR3nt: TGTGCCAGCAGCCGGGCAACAGGGTATGGCTACACCTTC

d_gene: TRBD1
abundance: -
j_gene: TRBJ2-2
v_gene: TRBV5-6
CDR3aa: CASSYGQGGPGELFF
CDR3nt: TGTGCCAGCAGCTACGGACAGGGCGGACCCGGGGAGCTGTTTTTT

d_gene: TRBD2
abundance: -
j_gene: TRBJ2-3
v_gene: TRBV11-2
CDR3aa: CASSYVAGGASDTQYF
CDR3nt: TGTGCCAGCAGTTATGTGGCGGGGGGGGCCTCAGATACGCAGTATTTT

d_gene: -
abundance: -
j_gene: TRBJ1-6
v_gene: TRBV30
CDR3aa: CAWGGMSGESPLHF
CDR3nt: TGTGCCTGGGGGGGCATGTCTGGAGAATCCCCCCTCCACTTT

d_gene: TRBD2
abundance: few
j_gene: TRBJ2-5
v_gene: TRBV4-2
CDR3aa: CASSQDMGSGDFPGGPRETQYF
CDR3nt: TGTGCCAGCAGCCAAGATATGGGGTCCGGGGATTTTCCGGGGGGGCCCCGAGAGACCCAGTACTTC